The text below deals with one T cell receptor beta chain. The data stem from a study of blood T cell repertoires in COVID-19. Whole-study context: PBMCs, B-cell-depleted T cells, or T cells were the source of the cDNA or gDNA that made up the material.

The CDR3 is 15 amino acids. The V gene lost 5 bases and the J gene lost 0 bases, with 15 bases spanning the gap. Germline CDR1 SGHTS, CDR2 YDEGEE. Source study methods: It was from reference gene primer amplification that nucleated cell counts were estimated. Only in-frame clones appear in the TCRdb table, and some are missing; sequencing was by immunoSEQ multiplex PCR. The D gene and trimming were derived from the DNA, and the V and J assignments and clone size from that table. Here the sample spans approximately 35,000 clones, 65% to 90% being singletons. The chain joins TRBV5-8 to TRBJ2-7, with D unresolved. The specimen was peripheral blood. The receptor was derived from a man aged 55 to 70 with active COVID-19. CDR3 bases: TGTGCCAGCAGTCCCGGAGCTCCGTACTCCTACGAGCAGTACTTC. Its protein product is CASSPGAPYSYEQYF. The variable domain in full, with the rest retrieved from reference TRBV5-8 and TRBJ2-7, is EAGVTQSPTHLIKTRGQQATLRCSPISGHTSVYWYQQALGLGLQFLLWYDEGEERNRGNFPPRFSGRQFPNYSSELNVNALELEDSALYLCASSPGAPYSYEQYFGPGTRLTVT.